The 29 T cell receptor beta chains in this list originate from one sample, sequenced in a study of shared clonotypes between healthy human individuals. The method was immunoSEQ multiplex PCR; TCRdb's version includes in-frame clones alone and lacks a portion of them. The repertoire holds about 2.1 million clones, with 85% to 95% as singletons. CD45RO-negative CD8 cells positively selected for CCR7 made up the naive population, which excluded terminally differentiated effector memory CD45RA+ cells. The sequencing input was naive CD8+ T cells from PBMCs. The source of these receptors is a man younger than 35 in good health. Some clones in this sample may be carry-over from other donors' samples.

The rearrangement links TRBV9 to TRBJ2-1; 9 bases match TRBD2. V lost 3 bases and J lost 8; bases outside the gene matches: 9. In germline, CDR1 is SGDLS, CDR2 YYNGEE. This CDR3 contains 15 residues. CDR3 in DNA: TGTGCCAGCAGCGCCAGCGGGGGGCCCGAGTATGAGCAGTTCTTC. The encoded protein is CASSASGGPEYEQFF.

This clone was seen only once. The V and J genes are TRBV6-5 and TRBJ2-3; D may match TRBD1 or TRBD2 (6 bases each). This CDR3 spans 16 amino acids. V shed 2 bases and J shed 5 bases, with 17 bases lying between them. Germline assignment: CDR1 MNHEY and CDR2 SVGAGI. Here the CDR3 reads CASSYTLAVGGDTQYF. The CDR3 nucleotides are TGTGCCAGCAGTTACACACTAGCTGTAGGGGGAGATACGCAGTATTTT.

This sequence joins TRBV5-5 and TRBJ2-1, with 8 bases fitting TRBD2. J lost 6 bases, V lost 6 bases, and 11 bases had no gene match. The CDR3 runs 15 residues. CDR1 SGHKS and CDR2 YYEKEE come from the germline V gene (reference sequence). CDR3 in DNA: TGTGCCAGCAACGATAACGGGGGGGTAGGCAATGAGCAGTTCTTC. Its translation: CASNDNGGVGNEQFF. The whole variable domain, filled in from reference TRBV5-5 and TRBJ2-1, reads DAGVTQSPTHLIKTRGQQVTLRCSPISGHKSVSWYQQVLGQGPQFIFQYYEKEERGRGNFPDRFSARQFPNYSSELNVNALLLGDSALYLCASNDNGGVGNEQFFGPGTRLTVL.

This clone was detected once. V is TRBV28 and J is TRBJ1-1; maybe TRBD1 (5 bases). The CDR3 has 14 amino acids. Trimming left V 7 bases short and J 4 bases short, with 16 bases between. CDR1 is MDHEN, CDR2 SYDVKM, per germline. The CDR3 sequence: CASISSRGSTEAFF. The DNA for the CDR3 is TGTGCCAGCATTAGTTCGAGGGGTAGCACTGAAGCTTTCTTT.

The chain recombines TRBV5-1 with TRBJ1-1; D is perhaps TRBD1 (5 bases). The CDR3 consists of 14 residues. Trimming cost V 6 bases and J 1 base, with 13 bases left between them. Per germline, CDR1 SGHRS and CDR2 YFSETQ. DNA for the CDR3: TGCGCCAGCACACAGAATCAGGGGAACACTGAAGCTTTCTTT. Protein sequence: CASTQNQGNTEAFF.

This clone was observed a handful of times. The rearrangement joins TRBV27 to TRBJ2-7; D is unresolved. V was cut by 6 bases and J by 2 bases, with 17 bases left in between. The CDR3 runs 15 residues. Germline CDR1 MNHEY, CDR2 SMNVEV (reference sequence). The CDR3 loop is CASRTDMKTPYEQYF. Here the CDR3 DNA reads TGTGCCAGCAGAACCGACATGAAAACGCCCTACGAGCAGTACTTC.

V is TRBV28 and J is TRBJ2-3; 7 nucleotides align to TRBD2. Germline V lookup: CDR1 MDHEN, CDR2 SYDVKM. The CDR3 covers 16 residues. Unmatched junction bases numbered 10, after V lost 7 bases and J lost 0 bases. CDR3 nucleotides: TGTGCCAGCACCCCTCGGCGGGGGAGAAGCACAGATACGCAGTATTTT. Amino acids: CASTPRRGRSTDTQYF.

The chain is built from TRBV2 and TRBJ1-5; D is perhaps TRBD1 (6 bases). There are 18 residues in the CDR3. Trimming took 3 bases from V and 0 from J, leaving 18 bases between them. Per the germline V gene, CDR1 is SNHLY and CDR2 is FYNNEI. CDR3 DNA sequence: TGTGCCAGCAGTGATGAGGGAGGGGGAAGATATAGCAATCAGCCCCAGCATTTT. Translating it yields CASSDEGGGRYSNQPQHF.

About this clone: Other DNA sequences of this sample code for an identical CDR3. The chain couples TRBV6-5 to TRBJ1-2, with TRBD1 as a possible D gene (5 bases). The CDR3 sequence is 14 residues long. Trimming cost V 0 bases and J 2 bases, with 7 bases left between them. Germline CDR1 MNHEY, CDR2 SVGAGI. CDR3 sequence: CASSYSGRNYGYTF. For the CDR3, the DNA is TGTGCCAGCAGTTACTCGGGACGGAACTATGGCTACACCTTC.

V usage is TRBV5-4 and J usage is TRBJ1-1; no clear D gene. Germline V CDR1 and CDR2: SGHNT, YYREEE (reference sequence). This CDR3 comprises 15 residues. V lost 2 bases and J 1 base, leaving 12 bases between the germline ends. CDR3 sequence reads: CASSLGREGNTEAFF. In nucleotides, the CDR3 is TGTGCCAGCAGCTTAGGGCGGGAGGGGAACACTGAAGCTTTCTTT.

This chain links TRBV4-3 with TRBJ2-5; TRBD2 matches 9 bases. Germline loops: CDR1 LGHNA, CDR2 YSLEER. The CDR3 loop spans 18 amino acids. Unmatched junction bases numbered 15, after V lost 0 bases and J lost 7 bases. The CDR3 sequence: CASSQDPAGGLRGGTQYF. The CDR3 DNA follows: TGCGCCAGCAGCCAAGATCCAGCGGGAGGTCTCCGGGGCGGGACCCAGTACTTC.

The rearrangement links TRBV27 to TRBJ2-7; D ambiguous. V shed 1 base and J shed 7 bases, with 11 bases lying between them. CDR3 size: 13 residues. Germline V gene sequence: CDR1 MNHEY, CDR2 SMNVEV (reference sequence). CDR3 sequence (DNA): TGTGCCAGCAGTTTATGGGGAACAGCAGAGCAGTACTTC. Its translation is CASSLWGTAEQYF.

The J gene is TRBJ2-7, the V gene TRBV6-1; 9 bases map to TRBD1. The J segment lost 7 bases and the V segment lost 3 bases, leaving 7 bases of the junction unmatched. Germline V CDR1 and CDR2: MNHNS, SASEGT. The CDR3 extends over 14 amino acids. CDR3 loop: CASSDWTGVREQYF. CDR3 in DNA: TGTGCCAGCAGTGACTGGACAGGGGTGCGGGAGCAGTACTTC.

The chain is built from TRBV7-9 and TRBJ1-5; no clear D. The CDR3 extends over 13 amino acids. The ends were cut back, 0 bases at V and 7 bases at J, with 7 bases in the middle. CDR1 is SEHNR and CDR2 is FQNEAQ in the germline V gene (reference sequence). The CDR3 DNA reads TGTGCCAGCAGCTTAGCGTCGAAGCAGCCCCAGCATTTT. Amino acid sequence: CASSLASKQPQHF.

J is TRBJ2-7 and V is TRBV27; D is possibly TRBD1 (6 bases). The CDR3 loop spans 15 amino acids. Germline assignment: CDR1 MNHEY and CDR2 SMNVEV (reference sequence). The V end was cut by 7 bases, the J end by 1 base, with 17 bases between. In nucleotides, the CDR3 is TGTGCCAGCACCCCCATAGCAGGGGAATCCTACGAGCAGTACTTC. As protein: CASTPIAGESYEQYF.

The gene calls are TRBV10-1 and TRBJ2-2; D unclear. The CDR3 has 12 amino acids. Trimming removed 8 bases from V and 3 bases from J, with 7 bases in between. Germline CDR1 WNHNN, CDR2 SYGVQD (reference sequence). CDR3 in amino acids: CASGPDTGELFF. In DNA form, the CDR3 reads TGCGCCAGCGGTCCGGACACCGGGGAGCTGTTTTTT.

Regarding this clone: This specimen includes other DNA sequences encoding the same CDR3. The V and J genes are TRBV11-2 and TRBJ2-7, with unresolved D. The V gene lost 1 base and the J gene lost 2 bases, with 3 bases spanning the gap. Germline assignment: CDR1 SGHAT and CDR2 FQNNGV. CDR3 length: 12 amino acids. For the CDR3, the DNA is TGTGCCAGCAGCTTAGGAACCTACGAGCAGTACTTC. It specifies CASSLGTYEQYF. Using reference TRBV11-2 and TRBJ2-7 for the parts outside the CDR3, the full variable domain is EAGVAQSPRYKIIEKRQSVAFWCNPISGHATLYWYQQILGQGPKLLIQFQNNGVVDDSQLPKDRFSAERLKGVDSTLKIQPAKLEDSAVYLCASSLGTYEQYFGPGTRLTVT.

This clone was picked up one time. V usage is TRBV27 and J usage is TRBJ2-7; tentative D call: TRBD1 (7 bases). This CDR3 contains 14 residues. V lost 6 bases to trimming and J lost 0 bases, with 12 bases between them. CDR1 MNHEY and CDR2 SMNVEV come from the germline V gene (reference sequence). CDR3 DNA sequence: TGTGCCAGCAGCCCCAGGGGGGACTCCTACGAGCAGTACTTC. Residues: CASSPRGDSYEQYF.

In this sample, this clone turned up once. The chain is built from TRBV12-5 and TRBJ2-7; D call uncertain. CDR3 size: 12 residues. Trimming removed 7 bases at V and 2 bases at J, with 9 bases between. In germline, CDR1 is LGHNT, CDR2 FRNRAP. The CDR3 sequence: CASAQSPYEQYF. CDR3 sequence (DNA): TGTGCTAGTGCTCAGAGCCCCTACGAGCAGTACTTC.

In this sample, this clone turned up once. The chain recombines TRBV27 with TRBJ2-5; D is uncertain. Trimming pared 5 bases from V and 1 base from J, leaving 5 bases between. CDR1 and CDR2 (germline): MNHEY, SMNVEV (reference sequence). This CDR3 contains 12 residues. The CDR3 sequence: CASSHTQETQYF. In DNA, the CDR3 is TGTGCCAGCAGTCACACCCAAGAGACCCAGTACTTC.

This clone has just one count. The chain carries TRBV5-6 and TRBJ2-2, with a weak D call TRBD2 (6 bases). Germline CDR1 SGHDT, CDR2 YYEEEE. Trimming pared 9 bases from V and 3 bases from J, leaving 12 bases between. The CDR3 spans 13 residues. Here the CDR3 reads CATYSGYTGELFF. In DNA form, the CDR3 reads TGTGCCACCTATAGCGGATACACCGGGGAGCTGTTTTTT.

The chain joins TRBV14 to TRBJ2-7; 9 bases agree with TRBD1. This CDR3 region has 15 residues. V lost 4 bases and J lost 5; bases outside the gene matches: 9. Germline CDR1 SGHDN, CDR2 FVKESK. CDR3 loop: CASSPSRTGAHEQYF. The CDR3 DNA follows: TGTGCCAGCAGCCCCTCTCGGACAGGGGCCCACGAGCAGTACTTC.

The chain carries TRBV19 and TRBJ1-1, with a tentative D call TRBD1 (5 bases). This CDR3 is 13 amino acids long. The germline V gene encodes CDR1 LNHDA and CDR2 SQIVND (reference sequence). V was pared by 5 bases and J by 5 bases, with 12 bases between. In DNA form, the CDR3 reads TGTGCCAGTAGTTTGTCAGGGTCAACTGAAGCTTTCTTT. It is translated as CASSLSGSTEAFF.

This sequence joins TRBV5-6 and TRBJ1-2, with 7 bases that match TRBD1. Unmatched junction bases numbered 18, after V lost 10 bases and J lost 3 bases. CDR3 length: 16 amino acids. Per germline, CDR1 SGHDT and CDR2 YYEEEE. CDR3 nucleotides: TGTGCCGACCCAGGACAGGTTCCCCTTGCTTACTATGGCTACACCTTC. Translated: CADPGQVPLAYYGYTF.

The rearrangement links TRBV18 to TRBJ2-3; no firm D call. From germline, CDR1 is KGHSH and CDR2 LQKENI. The CDR3 covers 13 residues. V dropped 6 bases and J dropped 5 bases, with 12 bases sitting between them. In DNA form, the CDR3 reads TGTGCCAGCTCCCAGCGAAGGGAAGATACGCAGTATTTT. This codes for CASSQRREDTQYF.

The chain links TRBV7-9 to TRBJ1-4; D possibly corresponds to TRBD1 (5 bases). Germline V gene data show CDR1 as SEHNR and CDR2 as FQNEAQ (reference sequence). V was cut by 2 bases and J by 1 base, with 5 bases left in between. The CDR3 sequence is 14 residues long. CDR3 nucleotides: TGTGCCAGCAGCTTACAGGGAACTAATGAAAAACTGTTTTTT. Its protein is CASSLQGTNEKLFF.

The genes are TRBV7-9 and TRBJ2-1; D unresolved. The CDR3 loop spans 19 amino acids. Trimming removed 0 bases at V and 4 bases at J, with 22 bases between. The germline CDR1 and CDR2 sequences are SEHNR and FQNEAQ (reference sequence). CDR3 sequence (DNA): TGTGCCAGCAGCTTAGCCAGTGAGTGGGGTCGTTTCGGGTACAATGAGCAGTTCTTC. This translates into CASSLASEWGRFGYNEQFF.

The V call is TRBV4-3, the J call TRBJ2-3; 16 bases map to TRBD2. This CDR3 is built from 20 residues. The J segment lost 1 base and the V segment lost 4 bases, leaving 11 bases of the junction unmatched. CDR1 and CDR2 from the germline V gene are LGHNA and YSLEER. CDR3 sequence reads: CASSPMGLAGGPGGTDTQYF. The CDR3 coding sequence is TGCGCCAGCAGCCCTATGGGACTAGCGGGAGGGCCTGGGGGCACAGATACGCAGTATTTT.

The rearrangement links TRBV19 to TRBJ1-2; perhaps TRBD1 as D (6 bases). The CDR3 has 12 amino acids. V was cut by 4 bases and J by 7 bases, with 10 bases left in between. CDR1 LNHDA and CDR2 SQIVND come from the germline V gene (reference sequence). The CDR3 DNA is TGTGCCAGTAGTACCCACAGGGCTGGCTACACCTTC. Its translation: CASSTHRAGYTF.